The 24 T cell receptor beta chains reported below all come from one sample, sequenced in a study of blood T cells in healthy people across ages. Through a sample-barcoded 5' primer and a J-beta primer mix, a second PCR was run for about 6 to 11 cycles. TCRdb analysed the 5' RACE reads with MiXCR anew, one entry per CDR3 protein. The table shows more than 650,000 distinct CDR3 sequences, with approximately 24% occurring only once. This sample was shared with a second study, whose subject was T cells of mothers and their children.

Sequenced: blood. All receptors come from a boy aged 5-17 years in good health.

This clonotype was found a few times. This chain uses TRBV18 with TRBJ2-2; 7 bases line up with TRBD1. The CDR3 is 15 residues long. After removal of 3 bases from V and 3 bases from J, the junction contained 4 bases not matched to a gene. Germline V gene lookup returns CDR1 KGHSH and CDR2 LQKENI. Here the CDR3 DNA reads TGTGCCAGCTCACCCCGGGACAGCTACACCGGGGAGCTGTTTTTT. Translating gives CASSPRDSYTGELFF.

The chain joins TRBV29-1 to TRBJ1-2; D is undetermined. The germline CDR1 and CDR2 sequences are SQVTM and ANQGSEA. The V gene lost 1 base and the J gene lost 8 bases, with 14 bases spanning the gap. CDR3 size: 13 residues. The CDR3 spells CSVEGQWLGGYTF. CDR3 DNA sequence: TGCAGCGTTGAAGGTCAGTGGCTAGGAGGCTACACCTTC.

The CDR3 nucleotides read TGTGCCAGTAGTCGGCAGGGAAGGACCCTTATCGGGACCGGGGAGCTGTTTTTT. Protein sequence: CASSRQGRTLIGTGELFF. The chain uses TRBV19 and TRBJ2-2; TRBD1 might be the D (5 bases). Per germline, CDR1 LNHDA and CDR2 SQIVND (reference sequence). V was shortened by 5 bases and J by 5 bases, with 24 bases between the two germline ends. The CDR3 runs to 18 residues. The full variable domain, rest sourced from reference TRBV19 and TRBJ2-2, is DGGITQSPKYLFRKEGQNVTLSCEQNLNHDAMYWYRQDPGQGLRLIYYSQIVNDFQKGDIAEGYSVSREKKESFPLTVTSAQKNPTAFYLCASSRQGRTLIGTGELFFGEGSRLTVL.

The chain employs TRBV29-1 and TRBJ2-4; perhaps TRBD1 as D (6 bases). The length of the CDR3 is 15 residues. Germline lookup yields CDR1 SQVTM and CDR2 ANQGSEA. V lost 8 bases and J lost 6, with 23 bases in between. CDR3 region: CSFLLRRGGRNIQYF. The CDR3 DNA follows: TGCAGCTTCCTCCTGCGCAGGGGCGGTAGAAACATTCAGTACTTC.

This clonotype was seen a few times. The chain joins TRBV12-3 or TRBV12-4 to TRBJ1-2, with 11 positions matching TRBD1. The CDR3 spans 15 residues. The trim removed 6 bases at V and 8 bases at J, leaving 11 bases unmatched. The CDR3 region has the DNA TGTGCCAGCAGCAAAAATTCGGGACAGGGGGAAGGCTACACCTTC. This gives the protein CASSKNSGQGEGYTF.

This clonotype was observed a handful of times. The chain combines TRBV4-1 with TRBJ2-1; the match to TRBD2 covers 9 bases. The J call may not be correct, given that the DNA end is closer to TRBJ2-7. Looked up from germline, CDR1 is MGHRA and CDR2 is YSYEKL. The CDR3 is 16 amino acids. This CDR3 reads CASSPSGSGGSYEQYF. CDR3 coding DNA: TGCGCCAGCAGCCCATCGGGTAGCGGGGGTTCGTACGAGCAGTACTTC.

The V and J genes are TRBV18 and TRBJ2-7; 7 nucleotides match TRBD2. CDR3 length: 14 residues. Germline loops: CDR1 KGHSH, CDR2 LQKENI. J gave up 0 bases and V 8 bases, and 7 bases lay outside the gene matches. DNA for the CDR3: TGTGCCAGCCAGCGGGGCAGGAGCTCCTACGAGCAGTACTTC. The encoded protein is CASQRGRSSYEQYF. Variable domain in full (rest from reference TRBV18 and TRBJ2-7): NAGVMQNPRHLVRRRGQEARLRCSPMKGHSHVYWYRQLPEEGLKFMVYLQKENIIDESGMPKERFSAEFPKEGPSILRIQQVVRGDSAAYFCASQRGRSSYEQYFGPGTRLTVT.

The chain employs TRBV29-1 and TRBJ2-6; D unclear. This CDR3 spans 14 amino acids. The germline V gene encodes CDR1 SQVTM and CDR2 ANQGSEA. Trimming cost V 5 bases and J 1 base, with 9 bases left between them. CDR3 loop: CSVILVSGANVLTF. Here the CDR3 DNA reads TGCAGCGTTATACTTGTGTCTGGGGCCAACGTCCTGACTTTC.

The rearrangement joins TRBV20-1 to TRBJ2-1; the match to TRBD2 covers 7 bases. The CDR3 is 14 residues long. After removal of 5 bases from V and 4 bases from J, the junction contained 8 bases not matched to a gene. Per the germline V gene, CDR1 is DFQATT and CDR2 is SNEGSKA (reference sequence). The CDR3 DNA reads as TGCAGTGCTGCCCGACCGGGACTATACAATGAGCAGTTCTTC. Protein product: CSAARPGLYNEQFF.

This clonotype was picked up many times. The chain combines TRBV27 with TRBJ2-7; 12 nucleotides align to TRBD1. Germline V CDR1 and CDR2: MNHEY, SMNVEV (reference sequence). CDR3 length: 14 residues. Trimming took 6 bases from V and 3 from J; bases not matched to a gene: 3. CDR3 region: CASSRDRGRYEQYF. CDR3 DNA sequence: TGTGCCAGCAGCCGGGACAGGGGGCGCTACGAGCAGTACTTC.

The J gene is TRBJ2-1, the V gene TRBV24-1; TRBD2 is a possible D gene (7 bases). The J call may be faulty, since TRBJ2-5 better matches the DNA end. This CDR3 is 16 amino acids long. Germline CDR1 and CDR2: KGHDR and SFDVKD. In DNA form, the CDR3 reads TGTGCCACCAGTGATGCGGTTCGGGGGGCTGGTGAGACCCAGTACTTC. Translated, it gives CATSDAVRGAGETQYF.

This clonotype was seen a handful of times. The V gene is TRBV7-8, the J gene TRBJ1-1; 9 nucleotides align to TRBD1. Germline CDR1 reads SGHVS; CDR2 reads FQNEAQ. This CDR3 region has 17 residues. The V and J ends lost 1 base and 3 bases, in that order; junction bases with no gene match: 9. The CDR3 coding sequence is TGTGCCAGCAGCTTAGACCACAGGGGGCTTAAGGACACTGAAGCTTTCTTT. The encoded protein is CASSLDHRGLKDTEAFF. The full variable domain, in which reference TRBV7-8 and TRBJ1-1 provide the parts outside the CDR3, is GAGVSQSPRYKVAKRGQDVALRCDPISGHVSLFWYQQALGQGPEFLTYFQNEAQLDKSGLPSDRFFAERPEGSVSTLKIQRTQQEDSAVYLCASSLDHRGLKDTEAFFGQGTRLTVV.

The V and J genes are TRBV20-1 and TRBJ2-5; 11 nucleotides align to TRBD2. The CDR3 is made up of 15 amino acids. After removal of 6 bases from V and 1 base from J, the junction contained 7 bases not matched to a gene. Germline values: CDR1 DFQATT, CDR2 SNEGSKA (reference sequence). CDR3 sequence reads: CSAALAGDVQETQYF. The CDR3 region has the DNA TGCAGTGCAGCACTAGCGGGAGACGTCCAAGAGACCCAGTACTTC.

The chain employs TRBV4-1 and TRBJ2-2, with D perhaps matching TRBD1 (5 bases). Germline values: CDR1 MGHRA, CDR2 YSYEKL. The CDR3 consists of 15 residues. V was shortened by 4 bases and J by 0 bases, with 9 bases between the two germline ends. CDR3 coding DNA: TGCGCCAGCAGCCCCTCAGGGCCGAACACCGGGGAGCTGTTTTTT. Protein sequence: CASSPSGPNTGELFF.

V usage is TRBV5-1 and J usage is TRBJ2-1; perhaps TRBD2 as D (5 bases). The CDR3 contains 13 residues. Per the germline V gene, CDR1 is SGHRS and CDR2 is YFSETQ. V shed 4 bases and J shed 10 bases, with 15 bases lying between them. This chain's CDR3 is CASSHFQEDEQFF. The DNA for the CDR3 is TGCGCCAGCAGCCACTTCCAGGAGGACGAGCAGTTCTTC.

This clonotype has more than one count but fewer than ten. CDR3 in DNA: TGTGCCAGCAGCGCCCGGACAGGGCAAAACATTCAGTACTTC. This sequence encodes CASSARTGQNIQYF. The chain employs TRBV7-2 and TRBJ2-4, with TRBD1 matching over 8 bases. In germline, CDR1 is SGHTA, CDR2 FQGNSA. This CDR3 has 14 residues. J was trimmed by 5 bases and V by 5 bases; bases with no gene match: 5.

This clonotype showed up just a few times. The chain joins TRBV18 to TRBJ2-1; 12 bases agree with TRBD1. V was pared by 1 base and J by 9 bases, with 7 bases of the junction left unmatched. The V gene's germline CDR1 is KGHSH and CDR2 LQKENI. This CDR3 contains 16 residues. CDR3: CASSPRGTGGASEQFF. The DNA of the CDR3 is TGTGCCAGCTCACCACGTGGGACAGGGGGCGCAAGTGAGCAGTTCTTC.

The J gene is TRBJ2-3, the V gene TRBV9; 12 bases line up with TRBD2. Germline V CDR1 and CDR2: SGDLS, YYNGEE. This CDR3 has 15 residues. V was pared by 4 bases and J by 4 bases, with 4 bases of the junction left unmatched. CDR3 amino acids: CASSIWTSGADTQYF. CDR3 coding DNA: TGTGCCAGCAGCATCTGGACTAGCGGGGCAGATACGCAGTATTTT. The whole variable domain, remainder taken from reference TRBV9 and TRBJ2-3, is DSGVTQTPKHLITATGQRVTLRCSPRSGDLSVYWYQQSLDQGLQFLIQYYNGEERAKGNILERFSAQQFPDLHSELNLSSLELGDSALYFCASSIWTSGADTQYFGPGTRLTVL.

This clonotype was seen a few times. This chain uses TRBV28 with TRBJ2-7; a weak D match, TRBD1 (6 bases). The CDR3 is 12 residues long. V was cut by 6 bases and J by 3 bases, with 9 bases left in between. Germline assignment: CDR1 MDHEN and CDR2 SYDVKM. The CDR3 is CASRDSFYEQYF. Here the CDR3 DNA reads TGTGCCAGCAGGGACAGCTTCTACGAGCAGTACTTC.

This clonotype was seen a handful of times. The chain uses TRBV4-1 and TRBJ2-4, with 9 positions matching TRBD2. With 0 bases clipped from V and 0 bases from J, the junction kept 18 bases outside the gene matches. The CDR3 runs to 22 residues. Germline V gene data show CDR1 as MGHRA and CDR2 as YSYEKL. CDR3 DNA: TGCGCCAGCAGCCAAGATAGAGGGACTAGCTTCTGGGCAGCGAGAGCCAAAAACATTCAGTACTTC. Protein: CASSQDRGTSFWAARAKNIQYF.

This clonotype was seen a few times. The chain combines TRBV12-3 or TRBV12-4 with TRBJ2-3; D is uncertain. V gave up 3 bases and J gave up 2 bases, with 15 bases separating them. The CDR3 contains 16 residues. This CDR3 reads CASSFGSQKFTDTQYF. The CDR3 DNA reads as TGTGCCAGCAGTTTTGGTTCGCAGAAGTTCACAGATACGCAGTATTTT.

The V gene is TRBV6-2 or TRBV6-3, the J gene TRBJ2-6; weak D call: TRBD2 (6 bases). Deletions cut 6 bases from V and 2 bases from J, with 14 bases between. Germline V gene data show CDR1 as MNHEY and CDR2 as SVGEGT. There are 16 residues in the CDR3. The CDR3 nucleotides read TGTGCCAGCAGCCTACTTGGAGGGCCTGGGGCCAACGTCCTGACTTTC. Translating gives CASSLLGGPGANVLTF.

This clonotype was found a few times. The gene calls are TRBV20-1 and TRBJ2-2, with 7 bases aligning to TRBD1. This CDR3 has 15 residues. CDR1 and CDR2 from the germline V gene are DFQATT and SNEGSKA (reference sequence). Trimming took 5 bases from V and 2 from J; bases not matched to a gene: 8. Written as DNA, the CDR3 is TGCAGTGCTTCGAGGGACAGCTTAAACACCGGGGAGCTGTTTTTT. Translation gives CSASRDSLNTGELFF.

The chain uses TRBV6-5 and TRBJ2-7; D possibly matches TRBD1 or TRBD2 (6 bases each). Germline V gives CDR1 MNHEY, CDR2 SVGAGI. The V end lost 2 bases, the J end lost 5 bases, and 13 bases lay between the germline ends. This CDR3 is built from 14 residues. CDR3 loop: CASSYGVGGHEQYF. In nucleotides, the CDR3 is TGTGCCAGCAGTTACGGGGTCGGGGGCCACGAGCAGTACTTC.